The clone carrying this TCR beta chain was counted ten times or more. The target antigen is unknown. TCRdb reprocessed the 5' RACE reads with MiXCR, giving one entry per CDR3 protein. The sample has some 320,000 distinct CDR3 sequences; roughly 9.4% are singletons. The entry originates in a study of T cells after yellow fever vaccination. Study as a whole: Libraries from low-cell-number fractions were prepared with the SMART-Seq v4 Ultra Low Input RNA kit.

Study findings and constraints: Peak timing came faster in the weaker secondary response, day 5 versus 15.

This TCR came from a man aged 18 to 29 who received the YFV17D yellow fever vaccine. Sequences were derived from PBMCs, sampled on the day of the first yellow fever vaccination.

The chain's CDR3 is CASRTNRARNEKLFF. CDR3 DNA: TGTGCCAGCAGAACGAACAGGGCCCGTAATGAAAAACTGTTTTTT. The gene calls are TRBV27 and TRBJ1-4; the D gene is possibly TRBD1 (6 bases). This CDR3 has 15 amino acids. V was pared by 6 bases and J by 4 bases, with 15 bases between. Germline-derived CDR1 and CDR2 are MNHEY and SMNVEV (reference sequence). The whole variable domain, remainder taken from reference TRBV27 and TRBJ1-4, is EAQVTQNPRYLITVTGKKLTVTCSQNMNHEYMSWYRQDPGLGLRQIYYSMNVEVTDKGDVPEGYKVSRKEKRNFPLILESPSPNQTSLYFCASRTNRARNEKLFFGSGTQLSVL.